Included here is one T cell receptor (beta chain) sequence, with context. Its antigen is as yet unknown. These data belong to a study of identical twins. Whole-study results and caveats: Sequences that were beta out-of-frame showed weaker excess twin sharing.

TCRdb re-called the 5' RACE reads through MiXCR, storing one row per CDR3 protein. The table shows under 900,000 distinct CDR3 sequences, with 12% occurring only once. The CDR3 is 10 residues long. V was shortened by 4 bases and J by 7 bases, with 8 bases between the two germline ends. Germline lookup yields CDR1 SQVTM and CDR2 ANQGSEA. The data were also submitted as part of a second study, on yellow fever vaccine responses in identical twins.

The TCR was taken from a woman aged 18-29 years in good health. The sample was PBMCs. V usage is TRBV29-1 and J usage is TRBJ2-7; no reliable D call. CDR3 sequence: CSVVVREQYF. The CDR3 coding sequence is TGCAGCGTTGTAGTGCGGGAGCAGTACTTC.